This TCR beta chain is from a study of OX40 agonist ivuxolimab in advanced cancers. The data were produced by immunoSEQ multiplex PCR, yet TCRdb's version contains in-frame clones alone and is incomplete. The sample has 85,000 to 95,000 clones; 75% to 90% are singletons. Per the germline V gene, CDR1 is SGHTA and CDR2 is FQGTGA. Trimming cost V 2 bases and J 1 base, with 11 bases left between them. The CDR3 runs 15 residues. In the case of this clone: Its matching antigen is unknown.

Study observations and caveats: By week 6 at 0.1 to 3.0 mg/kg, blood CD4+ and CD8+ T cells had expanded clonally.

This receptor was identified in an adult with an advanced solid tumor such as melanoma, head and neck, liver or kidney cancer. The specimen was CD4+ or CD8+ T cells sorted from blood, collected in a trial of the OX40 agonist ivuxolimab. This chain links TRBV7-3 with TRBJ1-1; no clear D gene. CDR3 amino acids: CASSLGRVTNTEAFF. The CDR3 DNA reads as TGTGCCAGCAGCTTAGGTAGGGTAACGAACACTGAAGCTTTCTTT. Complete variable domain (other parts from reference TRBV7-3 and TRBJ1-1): GAGVSQTPSNKVTEKGKYVELRCDPISGHTALYWYRQSLGQGPEFLIYFQGTGAADDSGLPNDRFFAVRPEGSVSTLKIQRTERGDSAVYLCASSLGRVTNTEAFFGQGTRLTVV.